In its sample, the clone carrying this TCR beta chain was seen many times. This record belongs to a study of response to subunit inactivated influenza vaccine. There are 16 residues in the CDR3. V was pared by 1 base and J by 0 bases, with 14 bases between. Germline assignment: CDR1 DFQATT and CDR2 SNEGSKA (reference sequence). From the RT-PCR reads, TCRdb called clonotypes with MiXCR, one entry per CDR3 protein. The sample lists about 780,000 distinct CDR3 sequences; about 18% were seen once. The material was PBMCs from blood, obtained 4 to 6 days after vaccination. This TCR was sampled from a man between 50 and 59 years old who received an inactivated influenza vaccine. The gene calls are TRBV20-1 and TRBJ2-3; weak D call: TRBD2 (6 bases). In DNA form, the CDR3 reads TGCAGTGCTAGAGGCCTGACTAGTGCTAGCACAGATACGCAGTATTTT. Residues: CSARGLTSASTDTQYF.